This entry lists 24 T cell receptor beta chains sequenced from one sample in a study of T cell responses to AZD1222 COVID-19 vaccine. Sequencing was performed with immunoSEQ multiplex PCR; in TCRdb, only in-frame clones are kept and a portion is missing. In the table there are about 180,000 clones, just under 90% of which are singletons. The sequencing here drew on peripheral blood, taken 28 days after the second dose of the MenACWY control vaccine. The receptors originated from an adult who received the MenACWY meningococcal vaccine as a control.

V is TRBV2 and J is TRBJ2-7; TRBD2 agrees at 10 bases. Trimming at V came to 10 bases and at J to 4 bases, leaving 7 bases not matched to a gene. Germline CDR1 and CDR2: SNHLY and FYNNEI. The CDR3 spans 13 residues. DNA for the CDR3: TGTGCCACCGGAGCGGGAGGGCGTTACGAGCAGTACTTC. It encodes CATGAGGRYEQYF.

The CDR3 loop is CASRGVRLGDTEAFF. CDR3 nucleotides: TGTGCCAGCAGGGGGGTGAGGTTGGGGGACACTGAAGCTTTCTTT. This chain links TRBV27 with TRBJ1-1, with D tentatively TRBD1 (5 bases). The CDR3 loop spans 15 amino acids. V was cut by 6 bases and J by 3 bases, with 17 bases left in between. Germline CDR1 reads MNHEY; CDR2 reads SMNVEV (reference sequence).

The chain joins TRBV3-1 (or the pseudogene TRBV3-2) to TRBJ2-7, with 9 bases matching TRBD2. Germline V gives CDR1 LGHDT, CDR2 YNNKEL (reference sequence). This CDR3 has 14 residues. V lost 4 bases and J lost 8; bases outside the gene matches: 9. This CDR3 is CASSLIAGEGKQYF. The CDR3 nucleotides read TGTGCCAGCAGCCTCATAGCGGGAGAGGGTAAGCAGTACTTC.

The chain recombines TRBV11-2 with TRBJ1-1; TRBD1 matches 9 bases. Germline V gene sequence: CDR1 SGHAT, CDR2 FQNNGV. With V trimmed by 4 bases and J by 5 bases, 5 bases remained unmatched. CDR3 length: 14 amino acids. The CDR3 nucleotides read TGTGCCAGCAGCTCGGACAGGGGTGGGACTGAAGCTTTCTTT. Translating it yields CASSSDRGGTEAFF. Based on the CDR3 plus reference TRBV11-2 and TRBJ1-1, the full variable domain is EAGVAQSPRYKIIEKRQSVAFWCNPISGHATLYWYQQILGQGPKLLIQFQNNGVVDDSQLPKDRFSAERLKGVDSTLKIQPAKLEDSAVYLCASSSDRGGTEAFFGQGTRLTVV.

This rearrangement joins TRBV27 to TRBJ1-2; D gene unclear. The CDR3 has 13 residues. V lost 2 bases and J 2 bases, leaving 6 bases between the germline ends. Per germline, CDR1 MNHEY and CDR2 SMNVEV (reference sequence). In nucleotides, the CDR3 is TGTGCCAGCAGTTTAAGGCAGAACTATGGCTACACCTTC. Its protein product is CASSLRQNYGYTF.

This clone came up a few times. The rearrangement uses TRBV27 and TRBJ1-6; the D gene is possibly TRBD1 (6 bases). This CDR3 spans 18 amino acids. Trimming cost V 8 bases and J 9 bases, with 29 bases left between them. CDR1 MNHEY and CDR2 SMNVEV come from the germline V gene (reference sequence). The CDR3 sequence: CASGLKPPGASMGSPLHF. In DNA, the CDR3 is TGTGCCAGCGGATTAAAACCCCCGGGGGCCTCGATGGGTTCACCCCTCCACTTT.

The chain carries TRBV3-1 (or the pseudogene TRBV3-2) and TRBJ2-2; TRBD2 agrees at 7 bases. Germline values: CDR1 LGHDT, CDR2 YNNKEL (reference sequence). The CDR3 has 15 amino acids. Unmatched junction bases numbered 3, after V lost 1 base and J lost 4 bases. CDR3 in amino acids: CASSQGGLTTGELFF. CDR3 sequence (DNA): TGTGCCAGCAGCCAAGGGGGACTAACCACCGGGGAGCTGTTTTTT.

J is TRBJ2-7 and V is TRBV28; 7 bases are a match to TRBD1. With V trimmed by 1 base and J by 2 bases, 14 bases remained unmatched. The CDR3 length is 18 residues. The germline gives CDR1 MDHEN, CDR2 SYDVKM. CDR3 amino acids: CASSLSGLEGDSTYEQYF. The CDR3 bases are TGTGCCAGCAGTTTATCCGGTCTCGAGGGGGACAGTACCTACGAGCAGTACTTC.

V is TRBV20-1 and J is TRBJ2-1; TRBD1 aligns across 7 bases. The CDR3 spans 16 residues. From germline, CDR1 is DFQATT and CDR2 SNEGSKA (reference sequence). Trimming at V came to 3 bases and at J to 3 bases, leaving 11 bases not matched to a gene. The CDR3 sequence: CSASGAWQGVYNEQFF. Written as DNA, the CDR3 is TGCAGTGCTAGTGGGGCTTGGCAGGGGGTCTACAATGAGCAGTTCTTC.

The chain couples TRBV7-9 to TRBJ2-7, with a tentative D call TRBD1 (6 bases). This CDR3 comprises 13 residues. Germline CDR1 is SEHNR and CDR2 is FQNEAQ (reference sequence). Trimming took 7 bases from V and 6 from J, leaving 16 bases between them. CDR3 amino acids: CASTLLSGVEQYF. The CDR3 coding sequence is TGTGCCAGCACCCTTCTCTCAGGGGTCGAGCAGTACTTC.

V is TRBV6-5 and J is TRBJ1-3; D is possibly TRBD1 (5 bases). This CDR3 has 14 amino acids. Trimming took 2 bases from V and 2 from J, leaving 7 bases between them. Germline V gene sequence: CDR1 MNHEY, CDR2 SVGAGI. The chain's CDR3 is CASSYGGPGNTIYF. In nucleotides, the CDR3 is TGTGCCAGCAGTTACGGGGGTCCTGGAAACACCATATATTTT.

The rearrangement uses TRBV28 and TRBJ1-2, with D maybe TRBD1 (6 bases). The V gene lost 6 bases and the J gene lost 4 bases, with 24 bases spanning the gap. This CDR3 has 17 residues. The V gene's germline CDR1 is MDHEN and CDR2 SYDVKM. In DNA, the CDR3 is TGTGCCAGCAGCCCCAACATCGGACAGAATTTTGGCTATGGCTACACCTTC. It translates to CASSPNIGQNFGYGYTF.

The rearrangement joins TRBV5-4 to TRBJ2-3; TRBD2 agrees at 11 bases. The CDR3 covers 17 residues. Trimming took 2 bases from V and 1 from J; bases not matched to a gene: 6. The germline gives CDR1 SGHNT, CDR2 YYREEE (reference sequence). The CDR3 region is CASSFETSGTRTDTQYF. CDR3 nucleotides: TGTGCCAGCAGCTTCGAGACTAGCGGGACTCGCACAGATACGCAGTATTTT.

This sequence joins TRBV19 and TRBJ2-2; 11 bases agree with TRBD2. In germline, CDR1 is LNHDA, CDR2 SQIVND (reference sequence). This CDR3 comprises 19 residues. Unmatched junction bases numbered 15, after V lost 3 bases and J lost 6 bases. The CDR3, as DNA: TGTGCCAGTAGTATCGGGACTAGCGGTTTCCTGGGAGTAGCCGGGGAGCTGTTTTTT. Translation gives CASSIGTSGFLGVAGELFF.

The chain recombines TRBV7-9 with TRBJ2-5, with 8 bases identical to TRBD2. Germline loops: CDR1 SEHNR, CDR2 FQNEAQ (reference sequence). The length of the CDR3 is 14 residues. V lost 5 bases and J lost 5; bases outside the gene matches: 7. The DNA for the CDR3 is TGTGCCAGCAGCGTTAATAGCGGGATCGAGACCCAGTACTTC. It is translated as CASSVNSGIETQYF.

This chain uses TRBV19 with TRBJ2-1; TRBD2 aligns across 7 bases. The J segment lost 3 bases and the V segment lost 3 bases, leaving 14 bases of the junction unmatched. This CDR3 is 18 amino acids long. In germline, CDR1 is LNHDA, CDR2 SQIVND (reference sequence). CDR3 in amino acids: CASSIPHRAGFHYNEQFF. The CDR3 region has the DNA TGTGCCAGTAGTATCCCCCACAGAGCGGGGTTCCACTACAATGAGCAGTTCTTC.

The chain employs TRBV15 and TRBJ1-4, with D uncertain. Germline CDR1 LNHNV, CDR2 YYDKDF (reference sequence). Trimming removed 5 bases at V and 7 bases at J, with 20 bases between. The CDR3 extends over 16 amino acids. The CDR3 DNA reads TGTGCCACCAGCCTGGTAGTGGTAGGAGTTAGTGAAAAACTGTTTTTT. Translated, it gives CATSLVVVGVSEKLFF.

The chain carries TRBV28 and TRBJ1-1, with TRBD1 matching over 9 bases. The CDR3 sequence is 18 residues long. Germline CDR1 is MDHEN and CDR2 is SYDVKM. V lost 2 bases and J lost 2; bases outside the gene matches: 12. CDR3 in DNA: TGTGCCAGCAGTTTAGTACTCACAGGGGGCGGAGAAAACACTGAAGCTTTCTTT. Translating gives CASSLVLTGGGENTEAFF.

In its sample, this clone was seen a few times. This chain joins TRBV5-4 and TRBJ1-2, with 8 bases aligning to TRBD1. The CDR3 length is 15 residues. Germline CDR1 reads SGHNT; CDR2 reads YYREEE (reference sequence). Trimming cost V 0 bases and J 4 bases; bases outside gene matches: 5. In DNA form, the CDR3 reads TGTGCCAGCAGCTTGGTGGCAGGGGGCGGCTATGGCTACACCTTC. Its translation: CASSLVAGGGYGYTF.

The chain has TRBV4-2 and TRBJ2-1; a weak D match, TRBD2 (6 bases). V was clipped by 0 bases and J by 6 bases, with 15 bases between them. Germline-derived CDR1 and CDR2 are LGHNA and YNFKEQ. This CDR3 contains 16 residues. The chain's CDR3 is CASSQDRLEVLNEQFF. The CDR3, as DNA: TGTGCCAGCAGCCAAGATCGACTAGAGGTTCTCAATGAGCAGTTCTTC.

The gene calls are TRBV5-4 and TRBJ1-2; tentative D call: TRBD1 (6 bases). CDR3 length equals 14 residues. The V gene's germline CDR1 is SGHNT and CDR2 YYREEE (reference sequence). Trimming shortened V by 0 bases and J by 4 bases, and 10 bases separated the two germline ends. CDR3 DNA sequence: TGTGCCAGCAGCTTGGCCGGGACATCCTATGGCTACACCTTC. It specifies CASSLAGTSYGYTF.

This clone was recorded once. The rearrangement links TRBV12-5 to TRBJ2-1; D ambiguous. Germline lookup yields CDR1 LGHNT and CDR2 FRNRAP. This CDR3 contains 13 residues. Trimming shortened V by 7 bases and J by 6 bases, and 13 bases separated the two germline ends. CDR3 nucleotide sequence: TGTGCTAGTGCTGTGGGCGGTGTCAATGAGCAGTTCTTC. Its translation: CASAVGGVNEQFF.

V gene TRBV5-1 combines with J gene TRBJ2-6; D uncertain. Germline CDR1 and CDR2: SGHRS and YFSETQ. V lost 4 bases to trimming and J lost 0 bases, with 8 bases between them. This CDR3 spans 15 amino acids. The CDR3 bases are TGCGCCAGCAGCCCCCGTAGCTCTGGGGCCAACGTCCTGACTTTC. It specifies CASSPRSSGANVLTF.

The V call is TRBV6-1, the J call TRBJ1-1; D gene uncertain. CDR1 MNHNS and CDR2 SASEGT come from the germline V gene. This CDR3 is 19 amino acids long. V shed 2 bases and J shed 0 bases, with 22 bases lying between them. CDR3 DNA sequence: TGTGCCAGCAGTGAACCCAATATTTATACGTCGACCATGAACACTGAAGCTTTCTTT. It encodes CASSEPNIYTSTMNTEAFF.